The present T cell receptor (beta chain) was sequenced within a study of T cell repertoires in cytomegalovirus infection. Whole-study context: From public TCR beta signatures came an indication of both CMV infection and matching HLA type. Broader study findings: In two of eight donors, the top clonotype was HLA-C-restricted CMV-specific. Of the TCR beta families, the public ones yielded a cumulative frequency that identified carriers of CMV plus the relevant HLA.

Germline V gene lookup returns CDR1 GTSNPN and CDR2 SVGIG (reference sequence). V was trimmed by 2 bases and J by 6 bases, leaving 9 bases between them. This CDR3 has 12 amino acids. Of note for this clonotype: Its specificity is not known.

Each CDR3 protein is one row after TCRdb ran MiXCR on the reads. The table includes about 60,000 distinct CDR3 sequences, around 34% detected once. Sequenced material: PBMCs, sequenced either directly or after in vitro stimulation (not recorded which). V is TRBV30 and J is TRBJ2-3; possibly TRBD1 for D (5 bases). This TCR came from a human donor in good health (CMV status not recorded). Some clones in this sample may be carry-over from other donors' samples. The CDR3 loop reads CAWSLQEDTQYF. The CDR3, as DNA: TGTGCCTGGAGTCTACAGGAGGATACGCAGTATTTT. Looking up the rest from reference TRBV30 and TRBJ2-3 gives the full variable domain: SQTIHQWPATLVQPVGSPLSLECTVEGTSNPNLYWYRQAAGRGLQLLFYSVGIGQISSEVPQNLSASRPQDRQFILSSKKLLLSDSGFYLCAWSLQEDTQYFGPGTRLTVL.